This T cell receptor beta chain was retrieved from a study of T cells in Graves' hyperthyroidism and ophthalmopathy. The study, taken as a whole, reports: In validation, the model predicted ophthalmopathy. These predictions came a median about 6.5 months before onset. In blood, most of the thyroid clonotypes expanded above 0.001 were also present.

Reasons for excluding patients were uncontrolled infection, other autoimmune disease, pregnancy or lactation. Diagnoses were made from clinical symptoms, serum measures (thyroxine and TRAb), thyroid ultrasound and orbital computed tomography. As for this clonotype: Its specificity is unknown.

What was amplified from RNA transcripts were TCR beta CDR3 regions. The TCR CDR3 was amplified in a first-round RT-PCR using the HTBI primer set. TCRdb recomputed calls from the multiplex PCR reads with MiXCR, one row per CDR3 protein. The sample contains around 450,000 distinct CDR3 sequences, around 14% of which appear only once. This CDR3 is 18 amino acids long. Germline CDR1 is LGHNA and CDR2 is YNFKEQ. The V and J ends lost 4 bases and 0 bases, in that order; junction bases with no gene match: 14. The gene calls are TRBV4-2 and TRBJ1-2, with 7 bases identical to TRBD1. Sequenced: blood. The sequence was obtained from a woman aged 18-29 years with Graves' hyperthyroidism. The DNA of the CDR3 is TGTGCCAGCAGCCCGAAACCAACGACAGGGCTTACTAACTATGGCTACACCTTC. Its protein product is CASSPKPTTGLTNYGYTF.